The text below deals with one T cell receptor (beta chain). The sample originates from a study of CD8 T cells in Susac syndrome. The length of the CDR3 is 14 residues. With 0 bases removed from V and 2 bases from J, the gap between germline ends came to 11 bases. Germline assignment: CDR1 DFQATT and CDR2 SNEGSKA (reference sequence). An input of about 0.45 to 1 ug of RNA was subjected to reverse transcription using random hexamers. TCRdb redid the calling of the immunoSEQ multiplex PCR reads with MiXCR, one entry per CDR3 protein. The sample contains about 240,000 distinct CDR3 sequences, 90% to 96% of which appear only once.

The source is a human donor with Susac syndrome. Source material: CD4+ T cells from PBMCs. The V gene is TRBV20-1, the J gene TRBJ2-7, with TRBD2 as a possible D gene (5 bases). The CDR3 DNA sequence: TGCAGTGCTAGAGATTTGAGGGCCCCCTACGAGCAGTACTTC. It yields the protein CSARDLRAPYEQYF.